This T cell receptor beta chain appears in the sequencing data of a study of spatial heterogeneity in lung cancer. A unique molecular identifier was attached to every TCR cDNA molecule. From the 5' RACE reads, TCRdb called clonotypes with MiXCR, one entry per CDR3 protein. The data show about 50,000 distinct CDR3 sequences, about 7.4% seen once. To note about this clonotype: The antigen is undetermined.

The time point is: sample taken at primary tumor resection. Whole RNA, which was extracted from tumor, nontumor lung tissue or frozen PBMC, was sequenced without any cell sorting. Findings of the study overall: The appearance of ubiquitous expanded tumor TCRs in blood was greater at resection than follow-up.

This receptor was identified in a female donor with early-stage non-small cell lung cancer. The source was PBMCs, collected at surgery.

Here the CDR3 reads CATSGSGPQETQYF. The CDR3 region has the DNA TGTGCCACCAGTGGATCAGGGCCACAAGAGACCCAGTACTTC. The chain couples TRBV24-1 to TRBJ2-5; the D gene is possibly TRBD1 (5 bases). Trimming cost V 5 bases and J 2 bases, with 11 bases left between them. CDR3 length: 14 amino acids. Germline V gene lookup returns CDR1 KGHDR and CDR2 SFDVKD.